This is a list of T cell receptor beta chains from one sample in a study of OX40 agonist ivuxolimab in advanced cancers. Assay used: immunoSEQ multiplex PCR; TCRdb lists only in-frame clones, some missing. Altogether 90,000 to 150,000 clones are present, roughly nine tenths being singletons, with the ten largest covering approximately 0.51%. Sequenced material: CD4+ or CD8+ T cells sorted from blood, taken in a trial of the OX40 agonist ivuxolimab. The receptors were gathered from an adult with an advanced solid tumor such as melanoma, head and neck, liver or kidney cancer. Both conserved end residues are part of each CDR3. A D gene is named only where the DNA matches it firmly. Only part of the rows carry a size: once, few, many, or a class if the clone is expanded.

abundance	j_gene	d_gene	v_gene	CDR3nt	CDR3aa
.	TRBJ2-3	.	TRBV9	TGTGCCAGCAGCGTAGCTATAGTAAGCACAGATACGCAGTATTTT	CASSVAIVSTDTQYF
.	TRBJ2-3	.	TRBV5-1	TGCGCCAGCAGCTTGGGACAGCCGCTAGCAGGCACAGATACGCAGTATTTT	CASSLGQPLAGTDTQYF
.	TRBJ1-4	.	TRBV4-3	TGCGCCAGCAGCCAATCCCCGGGTGAAAAACTGTTTTTT	CASSQSPGEKLFF
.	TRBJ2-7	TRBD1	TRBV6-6	TGTGCCAGCAGCCAGACAGGGGTCCTCTCCTACGAGCAGTACTTC	CASSQTGVLSYEQYF
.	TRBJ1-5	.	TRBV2	TGTGCCAGCATCGGGGGCACGACGGGGAATCAGCCCCAGCATTTT	CASIGGTTGNQPQHF
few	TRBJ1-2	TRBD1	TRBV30	TGTGCCTGGGGACAGGGCTATGGCTACACCTTC	CAWGQGYGYTF
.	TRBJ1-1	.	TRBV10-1	TGCGCCAGCAGTGAGACTGGGAAGAACACTGAAGCTTTCTTT	CASSETGKNTEAFF
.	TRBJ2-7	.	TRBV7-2	TGTGCCAGCTCTCCTGCCTACGAGCAGTACTTC	CASSPAYEQYF
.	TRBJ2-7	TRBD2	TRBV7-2	TGTGCCAGCAGCCCCTCAGGAGGGACTAGCGGGGGGGCCTACGAGCAGTACTTC	CASSPSGGTSGGAYEQYF
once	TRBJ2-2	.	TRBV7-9	TGTGCCAGCAGCTTACTGGTCGCCGGGGAGCTGTTTTTT	CASSLLVAGELFF
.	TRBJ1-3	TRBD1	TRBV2	TGTGCCAGCAGGACCGGGACAGGAGGAAACACCATATATTTT	CASRTGTGGNTIYF
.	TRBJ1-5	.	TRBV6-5	TGTGCCAGCAGTTACTCGATTGCCGTAAATCAGCCCCAGCATTTT	CASSYSIAVNQPQHF
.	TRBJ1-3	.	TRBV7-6	TGTGCCAGCAGCTTAGCTGGGGCGGCTGGAAACACCATATATTTT	CASSLAGAAGNTIYF
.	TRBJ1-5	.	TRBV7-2	TGTGCCAGCAGCTTATTCGGTCAGCCCCAGCATTTT	CASSLFGQPQHF
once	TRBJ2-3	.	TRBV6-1	TGTGTCGCGAAACGTAGCGACCTCACAGATACGCAGTATTTT	CVAKRSDLTDTQYF
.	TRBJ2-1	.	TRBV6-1	TGTGCCAGCAGTGAAGCCCCCCGTCAAAGGGTGCAGTTCTTC	CASSEAPRQRVQFF
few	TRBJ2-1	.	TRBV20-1	TGCAGTGCTGTAGACTATAATGAGCAGTTCTTC	CSAVDYNEQFF
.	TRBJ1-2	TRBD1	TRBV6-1	TGTGCCAGCAGTGGTCGGGACAGGGGGGCCTATGGCTACACCTTC	CASSGRDRGAYGYTF
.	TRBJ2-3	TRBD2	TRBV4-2	TGTGCCAGCAGCCAAGTTACTAGCGGGGGTACAGATACGCAGTATTTT	CASSQVTSGGTDTQYF
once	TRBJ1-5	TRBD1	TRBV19	TGTGCCAGTAGGGGACAGGGGGATCAGCCCCAGCATTTT	CASRGQGDQPQHF
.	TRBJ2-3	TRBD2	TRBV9	TGTGCCAGCAGCAATAGCGGGGGGGCCGCAGATACGCAGTATTTT	CASSNSGGAADTQYF
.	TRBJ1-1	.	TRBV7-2	TGTGCCAGCAGCCCCTGGTGGGGCGGCACTGAAGCTTTCTTT	CASSPWWGGTEAFF
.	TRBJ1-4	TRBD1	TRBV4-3	TGCGCCAGCAGCCGGGACAGGGGGAGTGAAAAACTGTTTTTT	CASSRDRGSEKLFF
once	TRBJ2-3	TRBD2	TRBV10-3	TGTGCCATCCAGGTGGGACTAGCGGACACAGATACGCAGTATTTT	CAIQVGLADTDTQYF
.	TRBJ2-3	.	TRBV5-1	TGCGCCAGCAGCTTGGCCGACAGGTCCACAGATACGCAGTATTTT	CASSLADRSTDTQYF
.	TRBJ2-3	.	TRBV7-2	TGTGCCAGCAGCTTAAGGGATACCGATACGCAGTATTTT	CASSLRDTDTQYF
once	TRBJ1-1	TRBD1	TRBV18	TGTGCCAGCTCACAGGGGGCGGGGGACCCTGAAGCTTTCTTT	CASSQGAGDPEAFF
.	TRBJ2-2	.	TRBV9	TGTGCCAGCAGCTCGACGTCGGGTCCCGGGGAGCTGTTTTTT	CASSSTSGPGELFF
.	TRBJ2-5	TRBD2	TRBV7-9	TGTGCCAGCAGCTTCGGACTAGCGGGAACGGGAGATTCGTACTTC	CASSFGLAGTGDSYF
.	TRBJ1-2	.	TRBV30	TGTGCCTGGAGTGTCCACCTAGGGGCTGGTGGCTACACCTTC	CAWSVHLGAGGYTF
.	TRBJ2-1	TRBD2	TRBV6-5	TGTGCCAGCAGTTACGGCGGGGGGGGGATGCGTGAGCAGTTCTTC	CASSYGGGGMREQFF
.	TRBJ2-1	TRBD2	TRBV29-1	TGCAGCGTTGAAGATAGCGGGGGCGCACAGTTCTTC	CSVEDSGGAQFF
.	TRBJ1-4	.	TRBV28	TGTGCCAGCAGTTTTACAGGGTATAATGAAAAACTGTTTTTT	CASSFTGYNEKLFF
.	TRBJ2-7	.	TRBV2	TGTGCCAGCAGGGCCTCCTACGAGCAGTACTTC	CASRASYEQYF
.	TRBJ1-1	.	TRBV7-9	TGTGCCAGCAGCTTAGAGTGGTCGAACACTGAAGCTTTCTTT	CASSLEWSNTEAFF
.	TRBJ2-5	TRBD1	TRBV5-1	TGCGCCAGCAGCCGAACCGGGACAGGGACACAAGAGACCCAGTACTTC	CASSRTGTGTQETQYF
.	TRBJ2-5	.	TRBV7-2	TGTGCCAGCAGCTTACGTTCCGCAGGCATCCAAGAGACCCAGTACTTC	CASSLRSAGIQETQYF
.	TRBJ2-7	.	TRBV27	TGTGCCAGCAGTGCCACTTACGAGCAGTACTTC	CASSATYEQYF
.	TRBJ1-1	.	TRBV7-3	TGTGCCAGCAGCCCAAGGGGGGATTGGGACACTGAAGCTTTCTTT	CASSPRGDWDTEAFF
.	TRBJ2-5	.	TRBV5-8	TGTGCCAGCAGCTTAGTGGGACTTGGAAAAGAGACCCAGTACTTC	CASSLVGLGKETQYF
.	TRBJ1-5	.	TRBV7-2	TGTGCCAGCAGCTTAGGTTTGTTGCAGCCCCAGCATTTT	CASSLGLLQPQHF
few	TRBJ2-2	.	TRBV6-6	TGTGCCAGCAGTCCCTCGGGTAGAATGACCGGGGAGCTGTTTTTT	CASSPSGRMTGELFF
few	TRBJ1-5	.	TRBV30	TGTGCCTGGAGTGCTTCCTGGCGGGGGTCGGCCCAGCATTTT	CAWSASWRGSAQHF
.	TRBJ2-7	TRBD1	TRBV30	TGTGCCTGCCCCCGGACAGGGGTCGAGCAGTACTTC	CACPRTGVEQYF
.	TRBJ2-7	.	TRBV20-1	TGCAGTGCTACCCTCAACTACGAGCAGTACTTC	CSATLNYEQYF
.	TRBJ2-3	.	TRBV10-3	TGTGCCATCAGAGGCGGGGTGACCACAGATACGCAGTATTTT	CAIRGGVTTDTQYF